Only a few counts were recorded for the clone carrying this T cell receptor (beta chain). Its antigen is unknown. Germline-derived CDR1 and CDR2 are MGHRA and YSYEKL. This CDR3 is 14 amino acids long. V gave up 1 base and J gave up 0 bases, with 6 bases separating them. This specimen comes from a study of OX40 agonist ivuxolimab in advanced cancers. Study information: The study gave patients intravenous ivuxolimab at 0.01 to 10 mg/kg every 2 weeks. The diagnoses of dose-escalation patients were hepatocellular carcinoma, melanoma, renal cell or head and neck cancer. The study's findings and limits: CD8+ T cells (on average) carried more expanded clones than CD4+ T cells.

TCRdb's table, derived via immunoSEQ multiplex PCR, lists solely in-frame clones and lacks some. The sample records more than 12,000 clones, 70% to 80% being singletons. The TCR sequence derives from an adult with an advanced solid tumor such as melanoma, head and neck, liver or kidney cancer. The rearrangement links TRBV4-1 to TRBJ1-1; D not resolved. Specimen: CD4+ or CD8+ T cells sorted from blood, collected in a trial of the OX40 agonist ivuxolimab. The CDR3 DNA sequence: TGCGCCAGCAGCCAAGGACCCATGAACACTGAAGCTTTCTTT. It encodes CASSQGPMNTEAFF.